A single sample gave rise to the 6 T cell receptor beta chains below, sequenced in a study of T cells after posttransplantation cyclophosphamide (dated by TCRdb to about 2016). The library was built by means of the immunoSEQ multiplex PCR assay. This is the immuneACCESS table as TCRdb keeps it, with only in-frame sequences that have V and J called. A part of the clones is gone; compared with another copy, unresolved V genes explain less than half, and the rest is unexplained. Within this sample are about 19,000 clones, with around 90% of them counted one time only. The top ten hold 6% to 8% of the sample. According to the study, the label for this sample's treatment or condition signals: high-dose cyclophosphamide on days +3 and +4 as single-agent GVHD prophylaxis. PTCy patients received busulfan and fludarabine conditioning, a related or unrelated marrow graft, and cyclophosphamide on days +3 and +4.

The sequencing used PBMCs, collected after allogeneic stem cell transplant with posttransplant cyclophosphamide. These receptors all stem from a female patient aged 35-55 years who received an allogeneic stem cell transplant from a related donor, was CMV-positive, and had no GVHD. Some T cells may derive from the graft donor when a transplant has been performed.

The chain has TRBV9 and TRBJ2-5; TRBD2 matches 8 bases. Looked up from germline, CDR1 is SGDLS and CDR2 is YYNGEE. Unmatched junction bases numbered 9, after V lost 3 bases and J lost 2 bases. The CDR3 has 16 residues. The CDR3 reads CASSGSSGPIQETQYF. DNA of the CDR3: TGTGCCAGCAGCGGTTCTAGCGGGCCTATTCAAGAGACCCAGTACTTC.

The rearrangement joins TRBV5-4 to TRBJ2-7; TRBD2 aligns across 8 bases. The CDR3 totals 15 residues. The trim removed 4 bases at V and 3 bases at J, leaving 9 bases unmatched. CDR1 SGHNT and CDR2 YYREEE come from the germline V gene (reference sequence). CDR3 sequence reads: CASSTGLAVDYEQYF. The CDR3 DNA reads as TGTGCCAGCAGCACCGGACTAGCTGTAGACTACGAGCAGTACTTC.

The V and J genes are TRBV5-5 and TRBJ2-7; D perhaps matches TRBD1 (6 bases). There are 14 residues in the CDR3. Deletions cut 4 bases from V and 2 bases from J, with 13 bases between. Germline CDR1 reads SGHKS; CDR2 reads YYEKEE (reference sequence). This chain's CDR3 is CASSVTGSAYEQYF. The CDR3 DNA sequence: TGTGCCAGCAGCGTGACAGGTTCCGCCTACGAGCAGTACTTC. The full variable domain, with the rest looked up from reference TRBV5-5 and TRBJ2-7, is DAGVTQSPTHLIKTRGQQVTLRCSPISGHKSVSWYQQVLGQGPQFIFQYYEKEERGRGNFPDRFSARQFPNYSSELNVNALLLGDSALYLCASSVTGSAYEQYFGPGTRLTVT.

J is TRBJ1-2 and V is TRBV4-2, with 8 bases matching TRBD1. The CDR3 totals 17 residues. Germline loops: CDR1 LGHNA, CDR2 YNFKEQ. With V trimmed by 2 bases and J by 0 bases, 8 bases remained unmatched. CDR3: CASSQPRQGNTNYGYTF. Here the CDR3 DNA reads TGTGCCAGCAGCCAACCACGACAGGGGAATACTAACTATGGCTACACCTTC.

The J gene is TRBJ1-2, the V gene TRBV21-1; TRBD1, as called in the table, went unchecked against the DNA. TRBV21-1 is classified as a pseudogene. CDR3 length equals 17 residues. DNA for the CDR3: TGTGCCAGCAGCCCCCGGGACAGCCATCAAGCTAACTATGGCTACACCTTC. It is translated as CASSPRDSHQANYGYTF.

The CDR3 coding sequence is TGTGCCAGCAGCCCCACCACGGGGAATCAGCCCCAGCATTTT. As protein: CASSPTTGNQPQHF. The chain recombines TRBV9 with TRBJ1-5; D ambiguous. Germline lookup yields CDR1 SGDLS and CDR2 YYNGEE. V gave up 4 bases and J gave up 4 bases, with 12 bases separating them. The CDR3 covers 14 residues.